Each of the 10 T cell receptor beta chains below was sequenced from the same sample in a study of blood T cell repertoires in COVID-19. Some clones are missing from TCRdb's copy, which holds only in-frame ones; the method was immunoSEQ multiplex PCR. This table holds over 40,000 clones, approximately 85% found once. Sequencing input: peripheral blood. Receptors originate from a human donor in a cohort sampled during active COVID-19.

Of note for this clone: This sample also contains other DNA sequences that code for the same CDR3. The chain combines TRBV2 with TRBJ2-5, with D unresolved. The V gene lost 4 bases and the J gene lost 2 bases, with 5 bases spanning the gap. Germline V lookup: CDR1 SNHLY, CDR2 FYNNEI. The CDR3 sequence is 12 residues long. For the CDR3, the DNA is TGTGCCAGCAGTGCCCTTCAAGAGACCCAGTACTTC. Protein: CASSALQETQYF.

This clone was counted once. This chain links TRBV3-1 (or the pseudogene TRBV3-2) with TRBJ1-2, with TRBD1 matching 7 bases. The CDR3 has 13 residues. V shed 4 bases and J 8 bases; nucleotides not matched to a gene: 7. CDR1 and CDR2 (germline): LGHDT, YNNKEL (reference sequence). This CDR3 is CASSPTGPRGYTF. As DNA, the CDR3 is TGTGCCAGCAGCCCGACAGGGCCTCGGGGCTACACCTTC.

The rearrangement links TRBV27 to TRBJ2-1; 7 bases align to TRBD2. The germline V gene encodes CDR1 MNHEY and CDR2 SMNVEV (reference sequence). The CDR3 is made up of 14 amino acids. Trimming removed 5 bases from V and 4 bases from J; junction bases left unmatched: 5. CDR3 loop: CASSPGLGYNEQFF. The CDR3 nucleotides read TGTGCCAGCAGTCCAGGACTAGGGTACAATGAGCAGTTCTTC.

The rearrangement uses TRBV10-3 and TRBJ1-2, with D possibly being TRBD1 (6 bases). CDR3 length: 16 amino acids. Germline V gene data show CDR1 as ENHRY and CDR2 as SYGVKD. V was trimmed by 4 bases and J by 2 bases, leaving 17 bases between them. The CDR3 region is CAISVGTGQANYGYTF. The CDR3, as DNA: TGTGCCATCAGTGTAGGGACGGGACAAGCCAACTATGGCTACACCTTC.

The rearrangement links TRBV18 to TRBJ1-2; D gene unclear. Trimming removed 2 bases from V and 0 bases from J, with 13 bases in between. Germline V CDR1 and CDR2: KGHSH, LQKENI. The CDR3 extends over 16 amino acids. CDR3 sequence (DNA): TGTGCCAGCTCACCATATAGGGCAGCGGCTAACTATGGCTACACCTTC. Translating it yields CASSPYRAAANYGYTF.

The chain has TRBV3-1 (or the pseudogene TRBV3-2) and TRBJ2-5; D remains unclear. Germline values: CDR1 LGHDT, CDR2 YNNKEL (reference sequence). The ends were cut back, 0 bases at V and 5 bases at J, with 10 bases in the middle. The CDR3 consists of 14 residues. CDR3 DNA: TGTGCCAGCAGCCAAGATAGAGCACGGGAGACCCAGTACTTC. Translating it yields CASSQDRARETQYF.

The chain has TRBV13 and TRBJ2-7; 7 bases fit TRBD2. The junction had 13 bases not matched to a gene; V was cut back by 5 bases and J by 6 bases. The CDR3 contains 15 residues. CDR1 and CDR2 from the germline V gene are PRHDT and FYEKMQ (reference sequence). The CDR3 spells CASSIRTRVSPEQYF. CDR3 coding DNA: TGTGCCAGCAGCATCAGGACTAGAGTGAGTCCCGAGCAGTACTTC.

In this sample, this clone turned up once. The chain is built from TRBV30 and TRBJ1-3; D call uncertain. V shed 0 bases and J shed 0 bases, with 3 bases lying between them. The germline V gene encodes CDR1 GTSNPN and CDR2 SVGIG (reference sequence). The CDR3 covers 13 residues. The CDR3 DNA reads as TGTGCCTGGAGTGTTAACTCTGGAAACACCATATATTTT. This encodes CAWSVNSGNTIYF.

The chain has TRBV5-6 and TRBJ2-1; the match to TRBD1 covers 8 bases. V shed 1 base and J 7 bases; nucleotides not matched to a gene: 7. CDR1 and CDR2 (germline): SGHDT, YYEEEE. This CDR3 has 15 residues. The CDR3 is CASSLLGQGFNEQFF. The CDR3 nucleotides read TGTGCCAGCAGCTTGCTTGGACAGGGTTTTAATGAGCAGTTCTTC.

CDR3 sequence (DNA): TGTGCCAGTAGTATCCCAACAGGGCTTAGCTCTGGAAACACCATATATTTT. Translating gives CASSIPTGLSSGNTIYF. The J gene is TRBJ1-3, the V gene TRBV19, with D possibly TRBD1 on 6 matching bases. Germline CDR1 is LNHDA and CDR2 is SQIVND (reference sequence). The CDR3 totals 17 residues. V was pared by 3 bases and J by 0 bases, with 15 bases between.